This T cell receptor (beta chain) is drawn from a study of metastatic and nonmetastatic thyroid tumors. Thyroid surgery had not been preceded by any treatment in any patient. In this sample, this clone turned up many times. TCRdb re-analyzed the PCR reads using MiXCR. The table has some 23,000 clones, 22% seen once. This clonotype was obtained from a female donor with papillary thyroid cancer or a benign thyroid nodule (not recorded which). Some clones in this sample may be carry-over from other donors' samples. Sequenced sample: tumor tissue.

This CDR3 is CASSRLGTGLSYEQYF. The CDR3 DNA is TGTGCCAGCAGCCGATTGGGTACGGGACTATCCTACGAGCAGTACTTC. V gene TRBV11-1 combines with J gene TRBJ2-7; 7 bases match TRBD2. Germline assignment: CDR1 SGHAT and CDR2 FQDESV (reference sequence). V dropped 5 bases and J dropped 1; count of bases not matched to a gene: 11. The CDR3 has 16 residues.